The clone carrying this T cell receptor (beta chain) was counted between two and nine times. This specimen comes from a study of human T cells and chemical hapten exposure. In the library, unique molecular identifiers were attached to individual cDNA molecules. Via MiXCR, TCRdb re-called the RACE reads, giving one row per CDR3 protein. The table has approximately 96,000 distinct CDR3 sequences, over 7.5% seen once; the top ten hold 2% to 2.5%. Germline lookup yields CDR1 SEHNR and CDR2 FQNEAQ (reference sequence). The V end was cut by 1 base, the J end by 4 bases, with 10 bases between. This CDR3 has 15 residues. Time point defined: patch test 2, 6 weeks after DPC sensitization. Treatment: therapeutic diphenylcyclopropenone sensitization with weekly scalp DPC.

This TCR was recovered from a middle-aged woman with alopecia areata. Some clones in this sample may be carry-over from other donors' samples. The V gene is TRBV7-9, the J gene TRBJ2-2; a possible D gene is TRBD2 (5 bases). This specimen consisted of whole blood, obtained in connection with sensitization to the hapten diphenylcyclopropenone (DPC). As DNA, the CDR3 is TGTGCCAGCAGCTTAGTGCGGGTCGGCACCGGGGAGCTGTTTTTT. Translated: CASSLVRVGTGELFF.